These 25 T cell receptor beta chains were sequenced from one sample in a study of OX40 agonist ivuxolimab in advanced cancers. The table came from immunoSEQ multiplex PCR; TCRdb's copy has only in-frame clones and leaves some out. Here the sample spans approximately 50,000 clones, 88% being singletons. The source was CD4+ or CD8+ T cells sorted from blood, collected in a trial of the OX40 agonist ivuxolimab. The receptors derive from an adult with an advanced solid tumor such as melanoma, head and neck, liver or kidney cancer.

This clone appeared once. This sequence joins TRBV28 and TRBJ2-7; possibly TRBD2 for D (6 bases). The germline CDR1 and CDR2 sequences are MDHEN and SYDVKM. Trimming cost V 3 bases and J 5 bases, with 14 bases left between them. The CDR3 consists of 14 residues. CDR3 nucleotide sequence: TGTGCCAGCAGTTTGGCGGGCGGGATGAACGAGCAGTACTTC. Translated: CASSLAGGMNEQYF. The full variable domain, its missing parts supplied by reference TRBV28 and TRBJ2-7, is DVKVTQSSRYLVKRTGEKVFLECVQDMDHENMFWYRQDPGLGLRLIYFSYDVKMKEKGDIPEGYSVSREKKERFSLILESASTNQTSMYLCASSLAGGMNEQYFGPGTRLTVT.

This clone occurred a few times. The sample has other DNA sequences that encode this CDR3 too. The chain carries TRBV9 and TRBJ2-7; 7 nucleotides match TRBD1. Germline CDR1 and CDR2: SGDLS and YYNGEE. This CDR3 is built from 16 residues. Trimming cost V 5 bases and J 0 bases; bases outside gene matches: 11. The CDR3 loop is CASSPNGDSLSYEQYF. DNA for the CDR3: TGTGCCAGCAGTCCTAACGGGGACAGCCTCTCCTACGAGCAGTACTTC. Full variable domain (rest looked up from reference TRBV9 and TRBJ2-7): DSGVTQTPKHLITATGQRVTLRCSPRSGDLSVYWYQQSLDQGLQFLIQYYNGEERAKGNILERFSAQQFPDLHSELNLSSLELGDSALYFCASSPNGDSLSYEQYFGPGTRLTVT.

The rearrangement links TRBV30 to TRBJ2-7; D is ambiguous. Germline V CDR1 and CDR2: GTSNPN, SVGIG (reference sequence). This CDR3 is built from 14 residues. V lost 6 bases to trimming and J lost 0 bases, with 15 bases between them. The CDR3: CACITPSSSYEQYF. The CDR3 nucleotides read TGTGCCTGCATCACACCGAGCAGCTCCTACGAGCAGTACTTC.

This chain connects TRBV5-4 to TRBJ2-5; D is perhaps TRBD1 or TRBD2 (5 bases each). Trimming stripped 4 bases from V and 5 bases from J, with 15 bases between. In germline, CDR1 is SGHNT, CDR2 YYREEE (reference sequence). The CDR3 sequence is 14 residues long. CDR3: CASSPSLREETQYF. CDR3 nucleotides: TGTGCCAGCAGCCCCTCCCTCAGGGAGGAGACCCAGTACTTC.

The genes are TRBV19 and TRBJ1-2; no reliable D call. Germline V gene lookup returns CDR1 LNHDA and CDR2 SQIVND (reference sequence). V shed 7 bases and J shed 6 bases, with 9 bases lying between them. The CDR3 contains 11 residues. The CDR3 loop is CASTAMDGYTF. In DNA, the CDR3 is TGTGCCAGTACCGCCATGGATGGCTACACCTTC. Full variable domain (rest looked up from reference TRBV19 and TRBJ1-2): DGGITQSPKYLFRKEGQNVTLSCEQNLNHDAMYWYRQDPGQGLRLIYYSQIVNDFQKGDIAEGYSVSREKKESFPLTVTSAQKNPTAFYLCASTAMDGYTFGSGTRLTVV.

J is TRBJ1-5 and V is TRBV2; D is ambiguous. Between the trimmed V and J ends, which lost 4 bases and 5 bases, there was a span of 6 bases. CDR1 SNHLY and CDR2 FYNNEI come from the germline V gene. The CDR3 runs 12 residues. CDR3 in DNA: TGTGCCAGCAGTGTCAGCGATCAGCCCCAGCATTTT. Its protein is CASSVSDQPQHF.

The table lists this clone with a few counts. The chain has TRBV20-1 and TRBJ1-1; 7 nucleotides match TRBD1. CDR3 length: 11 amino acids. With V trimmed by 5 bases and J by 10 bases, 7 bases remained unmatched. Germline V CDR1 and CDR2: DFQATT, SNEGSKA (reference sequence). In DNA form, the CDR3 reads TGCAGTGCTCAAAAACAGGGGACAGCTTTCTTT. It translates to CSAQKQGTAFF.

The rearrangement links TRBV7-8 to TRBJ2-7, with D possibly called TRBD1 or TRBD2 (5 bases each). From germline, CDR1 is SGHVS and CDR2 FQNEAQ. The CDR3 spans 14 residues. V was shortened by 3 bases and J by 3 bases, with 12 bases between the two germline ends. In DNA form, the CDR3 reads TGTGCCAGCAGCTTCTACTCAGGGAGCTACGAGCAGTACTTC. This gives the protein CASSFYSGSYEQYF.

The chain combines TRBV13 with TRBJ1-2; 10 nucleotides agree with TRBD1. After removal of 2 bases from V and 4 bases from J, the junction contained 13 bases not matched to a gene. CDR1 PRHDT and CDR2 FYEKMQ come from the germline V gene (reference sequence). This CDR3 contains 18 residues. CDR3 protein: CASSLRRFRDRGPYGYTF. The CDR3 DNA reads TGTGCCAGCAGCTTAAGGCGTTTCCGTGACAGGGGGCCCTATGGCTACACCTTC.

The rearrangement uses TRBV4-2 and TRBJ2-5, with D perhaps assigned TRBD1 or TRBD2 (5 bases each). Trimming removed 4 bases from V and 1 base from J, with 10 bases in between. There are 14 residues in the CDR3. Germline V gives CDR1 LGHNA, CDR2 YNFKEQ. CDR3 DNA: TGTGCCAGCAGCCCAACCGGGACCCAAGAGACCCAGTACTTC. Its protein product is CASSPTGTQETQYF.

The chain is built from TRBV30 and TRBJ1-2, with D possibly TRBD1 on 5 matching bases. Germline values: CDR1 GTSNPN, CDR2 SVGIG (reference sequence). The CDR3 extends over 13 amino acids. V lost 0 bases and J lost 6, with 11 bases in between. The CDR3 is CAWSVQAANGYTF. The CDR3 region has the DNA TGTGCCTGGAGTGTACAGGCTGCAAATGGCTACACCTTC.

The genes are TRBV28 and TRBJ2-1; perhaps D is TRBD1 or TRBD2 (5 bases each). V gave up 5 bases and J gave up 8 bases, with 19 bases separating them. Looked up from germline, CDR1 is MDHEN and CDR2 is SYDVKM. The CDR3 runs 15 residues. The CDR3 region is CASSGTGTTNDEQFF. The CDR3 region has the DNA TGTGCCAGCAGTGGGACCGGGACCACTAATGATGAGCAGTTCTTC.

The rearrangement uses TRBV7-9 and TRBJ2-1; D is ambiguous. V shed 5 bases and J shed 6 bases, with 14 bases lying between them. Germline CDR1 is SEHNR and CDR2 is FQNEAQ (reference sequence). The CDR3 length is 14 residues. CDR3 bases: TGTGCCAGCAGCACCTTAACCGGAAGCAATGAGCAGTTCTTC. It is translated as CASSTLTGSNEQFF.

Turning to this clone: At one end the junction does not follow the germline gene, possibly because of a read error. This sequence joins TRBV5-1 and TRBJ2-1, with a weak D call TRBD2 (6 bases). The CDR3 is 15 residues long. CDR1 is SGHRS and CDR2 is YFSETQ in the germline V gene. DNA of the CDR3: TGCGCCAGCAGAAACAACCGGGACTCCTTCAATGAGCAGTTCTTC. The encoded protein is CASRNNRDSFNEQFF.

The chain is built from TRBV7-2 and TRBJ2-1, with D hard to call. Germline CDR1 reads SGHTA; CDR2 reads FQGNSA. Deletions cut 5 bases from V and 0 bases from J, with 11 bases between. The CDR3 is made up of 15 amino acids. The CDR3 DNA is TGTGCCAGCAGCATGGATCTGAGCTCCTACAATGAGCAGTTCTTC. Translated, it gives CASSMDLSSYNEQFF.

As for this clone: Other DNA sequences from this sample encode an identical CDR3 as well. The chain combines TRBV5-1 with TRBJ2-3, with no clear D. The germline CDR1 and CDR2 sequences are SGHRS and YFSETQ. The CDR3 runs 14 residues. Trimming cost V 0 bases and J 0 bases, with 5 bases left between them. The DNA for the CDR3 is TGCGCCAGCAGCTTGGCCGTAAGCACAGATACGCAGTATTTT. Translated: CASSLAVSTDTQYF. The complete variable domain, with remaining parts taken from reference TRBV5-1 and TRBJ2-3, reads KAGVTQTPRYLIKTRGQQVTLSCSPISGHRSVSWYQQTPGQGLQFLFEYFSETQRNKGNFPGRFSGRQFSNSRSEMNVSTLELGDSALYLCASSLAVSTDTQYFGPGTRLTVL.

This CDR3 is CASSLVPQPRNEQFF. The DNA of the CDR3 is TGTGCCAGCAGCTTAGTTCCCCAACCTAGGAATGAGCAGTTCTTC. The chain joins TRBV13 to TRBJ2-1; no reliable D call. The CDR3 extends over 15 amino acids. Germline loops: CDR1 PRHDT, CDR2 FYEKMQ (reference sequence). The V gene lost 1 base and the J gene lost 7 bases, with 14 bases spanning the gap. Variable domain in full (rest from reference TRBV13 and TRBJ2-1): AAGVIQSPRHLIKEKRETATLKCYPIPRHDTVYWYQQGPGQDPQFLISFYEKMQSDKGSIPDRFSAQQFSDYHSELNMSSLELGDSALYFCASSLVPQPRNEQFFGPGTRLTVL.

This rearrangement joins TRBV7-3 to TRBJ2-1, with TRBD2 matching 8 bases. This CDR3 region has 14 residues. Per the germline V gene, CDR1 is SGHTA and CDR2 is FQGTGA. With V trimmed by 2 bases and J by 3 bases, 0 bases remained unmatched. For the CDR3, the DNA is TGTGCCAGCAGCTTAGCGGGAGGCTACAATGAGCAGTTCTTC. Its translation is CASSLAGGYNEQFF.

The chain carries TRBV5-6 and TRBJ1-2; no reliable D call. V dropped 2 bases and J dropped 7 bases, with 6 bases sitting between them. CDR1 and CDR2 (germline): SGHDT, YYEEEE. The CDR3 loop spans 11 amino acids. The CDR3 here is CASSFRLGYTF. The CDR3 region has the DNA TGTGCCAGCAGCTTTAGACTTGGCTACACCTTC.

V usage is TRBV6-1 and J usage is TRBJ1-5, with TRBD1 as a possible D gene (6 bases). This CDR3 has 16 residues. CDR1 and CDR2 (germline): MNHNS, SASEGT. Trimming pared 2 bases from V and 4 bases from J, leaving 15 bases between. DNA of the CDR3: TGTGCCAGCAGTGAAAAACAGGGTTTCTGGAATCAGCCCCAGCATTTT. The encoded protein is CASSEKQGFWNQPQHF.

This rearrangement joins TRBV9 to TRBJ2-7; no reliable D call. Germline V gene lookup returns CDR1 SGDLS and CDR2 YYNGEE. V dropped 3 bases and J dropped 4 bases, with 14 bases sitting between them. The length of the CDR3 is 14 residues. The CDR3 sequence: CASSARFEGYEQYF. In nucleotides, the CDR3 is TGTGCCAGCAGCGCCCGCTTTGAAGGGTACGAGCAGTACTTC.

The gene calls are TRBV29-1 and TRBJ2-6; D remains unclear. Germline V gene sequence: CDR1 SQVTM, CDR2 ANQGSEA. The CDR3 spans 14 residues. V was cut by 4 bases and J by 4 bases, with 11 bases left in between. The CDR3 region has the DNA TGCAGCGTTGTTTCCAATTCCGGGGCCAACGTCCTGACTTTC. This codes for CSVVSNSGANVLTF.

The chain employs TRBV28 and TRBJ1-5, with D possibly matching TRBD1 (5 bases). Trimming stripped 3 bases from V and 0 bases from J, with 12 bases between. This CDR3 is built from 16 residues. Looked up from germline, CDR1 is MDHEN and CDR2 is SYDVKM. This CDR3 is CASSFGRTYSNQPQHF. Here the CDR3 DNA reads TGTGCCAGCAGTTTCGGGCGGACATATAGCAATCAGCCCCAGCATTTT.

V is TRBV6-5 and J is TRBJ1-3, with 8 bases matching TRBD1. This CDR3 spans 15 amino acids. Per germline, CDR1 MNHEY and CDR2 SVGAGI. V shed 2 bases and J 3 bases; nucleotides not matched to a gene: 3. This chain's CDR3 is CASSYGQGSGNTIYF. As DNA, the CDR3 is TGTGCCAGCAGTTACGGACAGGGTAGTGGAAACACCATATATTTT.

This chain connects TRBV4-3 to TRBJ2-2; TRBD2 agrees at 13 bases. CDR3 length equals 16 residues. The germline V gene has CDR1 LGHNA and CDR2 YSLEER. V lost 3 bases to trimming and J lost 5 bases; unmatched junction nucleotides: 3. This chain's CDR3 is CASSQGLAGNTGELFF. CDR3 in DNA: TGCGCCAGCAGCCAGGGACTAGCGGGAAATACCGGGGAGCTGTTTTTT.